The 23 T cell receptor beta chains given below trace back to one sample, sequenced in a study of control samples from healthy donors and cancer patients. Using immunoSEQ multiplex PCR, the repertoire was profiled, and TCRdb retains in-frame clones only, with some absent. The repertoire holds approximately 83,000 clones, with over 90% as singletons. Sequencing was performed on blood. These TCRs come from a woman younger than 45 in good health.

CDR3 bases: TGTGCCAGCAGCGGACGGGGAACTAATGAAAAACTGTTTTTT. It is translated as CASSGRGTNEKLFF. The chain employs TRBV6-5 and TRBJ1-4; no definite D call. The CDR3 contains 14 residues. The V gene's germline CDR1 is MNHEY and CDR2 SVGAGI. V lost 6 bases and J lost 1, with 9 bases in between.

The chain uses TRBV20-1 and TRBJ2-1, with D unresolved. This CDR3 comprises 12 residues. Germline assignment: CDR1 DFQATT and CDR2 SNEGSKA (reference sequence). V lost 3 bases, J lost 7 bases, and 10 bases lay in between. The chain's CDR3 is CSASLDMNEQFF. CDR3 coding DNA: TGCAGTGCTAGTCTAGACATGAATGAGCAGTTCTTC.

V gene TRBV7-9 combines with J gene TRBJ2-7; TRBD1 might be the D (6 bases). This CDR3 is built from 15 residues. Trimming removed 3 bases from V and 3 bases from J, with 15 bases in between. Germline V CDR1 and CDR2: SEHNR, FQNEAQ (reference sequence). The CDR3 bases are TGTGCCAGCAGCTTGGGAGTGGGACACTTCTACGAGCAGTACTTC. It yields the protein CASSLGVGHFYEQYF.

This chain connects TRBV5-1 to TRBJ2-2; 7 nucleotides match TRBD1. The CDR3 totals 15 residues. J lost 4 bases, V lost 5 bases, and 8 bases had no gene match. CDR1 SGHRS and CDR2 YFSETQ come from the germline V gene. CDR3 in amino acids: CASRRQGLGTGELFF. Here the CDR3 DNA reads TGCGCCAGCAGAAGACAGGGATTGGGCACCGGGGAGCTGTTTTTT.

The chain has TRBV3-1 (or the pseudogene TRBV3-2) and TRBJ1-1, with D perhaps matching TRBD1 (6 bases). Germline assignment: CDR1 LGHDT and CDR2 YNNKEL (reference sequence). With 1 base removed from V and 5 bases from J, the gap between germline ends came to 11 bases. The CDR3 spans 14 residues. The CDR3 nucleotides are TGTGCCAGCAGCCAAGGACAGGTTTGGACTGAAGCTTTCTTT. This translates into CASSQGQVWTEAFF.

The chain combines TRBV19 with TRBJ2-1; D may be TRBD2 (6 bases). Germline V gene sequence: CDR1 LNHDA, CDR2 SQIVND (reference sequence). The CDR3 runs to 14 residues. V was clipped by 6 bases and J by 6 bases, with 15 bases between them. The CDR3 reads CASSPWGAGNEQFF. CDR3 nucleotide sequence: TGTGCCAGTAGCCCTTGGGGAGCGGGCAATGAGCAGTTCTTC.

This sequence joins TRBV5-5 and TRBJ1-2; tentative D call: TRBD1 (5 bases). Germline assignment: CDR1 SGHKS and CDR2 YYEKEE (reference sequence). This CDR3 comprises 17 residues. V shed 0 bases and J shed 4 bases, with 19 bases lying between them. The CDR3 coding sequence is TGTGCCAGCAGCTTGGTCGGGGGAACAGGTGCGATCTATGGCTACACCTTC. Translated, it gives CASSLVGGTGAIYGYTF.

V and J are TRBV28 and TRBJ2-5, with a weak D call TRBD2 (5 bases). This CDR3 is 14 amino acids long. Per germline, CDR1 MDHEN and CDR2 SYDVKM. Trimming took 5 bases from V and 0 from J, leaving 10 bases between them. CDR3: CASSVLLDQETQYF. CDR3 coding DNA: TGTGCCAGCAGTGTACTACTAGACCAAGAGACCCAGTACTTC.

CDR3 in amino acids: CASKWVVDTDTQYF. CDR3 nucleotide sequence: TGTGCCAGCAAATGGGTCGTCGACACAGATACGCAGTATTTT. J is TRBJ2-3 and V is TRBV27; no definite D call. CDR3 length: 14 residues. Trimming pared 7 bases from V and 2 bases from J, leaving 13 bases between. Per the germline V gene, CDR1 is MNHEY and CDR2 is SMNVEV (reference sequence).

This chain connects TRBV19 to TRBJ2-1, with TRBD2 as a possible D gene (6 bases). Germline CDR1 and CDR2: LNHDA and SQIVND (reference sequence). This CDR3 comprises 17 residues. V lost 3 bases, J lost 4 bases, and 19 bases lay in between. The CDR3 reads CASSIGSGGNRYNEQFF. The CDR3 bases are TGTGCCAGTAGTATTGGGTCCGGGGGAAATCGTTACAATGAGCAGTTCTTC.

The CDR3 region is CASSYDTGGGNTQYF. The CDR3 DNA follows: TGTGCCAGCAGTTACGACACAGGGGGAGGAAATACGCAGTATTTT. This chain links TRBV6-6 with TRBJ2-3; 8 bases align to TRBD1. V dropped 2 bases and J dropped 7; count of bases not matched to a gene: 8. The CDR3 covers 15 residues. CDR1 and CDR2 from the germline V gene are MNHNY and SVGAGI (reference sequence).

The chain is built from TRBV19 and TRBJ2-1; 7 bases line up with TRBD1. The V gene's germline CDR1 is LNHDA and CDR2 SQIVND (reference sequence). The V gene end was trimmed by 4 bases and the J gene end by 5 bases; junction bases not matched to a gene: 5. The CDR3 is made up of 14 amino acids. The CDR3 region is CASSTPGQHNEQFF. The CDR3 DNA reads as TGTGCCAGTAGTACCCCGGGACAGCACAATGAGCAGTTCTTC.

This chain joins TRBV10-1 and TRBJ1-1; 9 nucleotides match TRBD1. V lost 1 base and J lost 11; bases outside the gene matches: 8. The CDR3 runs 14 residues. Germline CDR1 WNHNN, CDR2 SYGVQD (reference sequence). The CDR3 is CASSEFGQGRNAFF. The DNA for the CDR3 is TGCGCCAGCAGTGAGTTCGGACAGGGGAGGAATGCTTTCTTT.

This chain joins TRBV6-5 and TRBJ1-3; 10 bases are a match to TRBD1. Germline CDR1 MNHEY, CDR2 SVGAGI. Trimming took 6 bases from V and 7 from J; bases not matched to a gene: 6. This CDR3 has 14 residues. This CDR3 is CASRSGTGVNTIYF. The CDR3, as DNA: TGTGCCAGCAGATCCGGGACAGGGGTTAACACCATATATTTT.

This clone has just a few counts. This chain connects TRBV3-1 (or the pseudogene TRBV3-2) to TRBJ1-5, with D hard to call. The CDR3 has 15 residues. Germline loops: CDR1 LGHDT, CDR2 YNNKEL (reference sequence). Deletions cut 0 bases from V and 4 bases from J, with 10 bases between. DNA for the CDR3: TGTGCCAGCAGCCAAGAATCCGGGAGAAATCAGCCCCAGCATTTT. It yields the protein CASSQESGRNQPQHF.

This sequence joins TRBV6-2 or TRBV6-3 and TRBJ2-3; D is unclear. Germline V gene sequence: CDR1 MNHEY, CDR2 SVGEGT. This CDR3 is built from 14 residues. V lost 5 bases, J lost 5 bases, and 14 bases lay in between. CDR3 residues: CASSIRAPRDTQYF. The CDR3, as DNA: TGTGCCAGCAGTATCCGGGCCCCCCGAGATACGCAGTATTTT.

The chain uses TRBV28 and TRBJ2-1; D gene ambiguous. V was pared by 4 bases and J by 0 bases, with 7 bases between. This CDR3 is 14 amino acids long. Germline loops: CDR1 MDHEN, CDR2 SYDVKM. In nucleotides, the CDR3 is TGTGCCAGCAGTTCGGGCCTCTCCTACAATGAGCAGTTCTTC. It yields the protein CASSSGLSYNEQFF.

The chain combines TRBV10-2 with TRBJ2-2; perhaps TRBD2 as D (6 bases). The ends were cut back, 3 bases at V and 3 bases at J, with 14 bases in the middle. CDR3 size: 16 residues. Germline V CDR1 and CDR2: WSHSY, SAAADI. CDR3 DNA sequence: TGCGCCAGCAGTGATTTTACTAGCAGTTACACCGGGGAGCTGTTTTTT. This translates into CASSDFTSSYTGELFF.

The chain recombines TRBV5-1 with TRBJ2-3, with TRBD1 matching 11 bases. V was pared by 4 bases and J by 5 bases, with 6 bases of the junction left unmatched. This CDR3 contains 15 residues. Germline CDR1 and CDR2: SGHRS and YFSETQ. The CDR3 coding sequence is TGCGCCAGCAGCGTGGACAGGGGGCGAGGAGATACGCAGTATTTT. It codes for CASSVDRGRGDTQYF.

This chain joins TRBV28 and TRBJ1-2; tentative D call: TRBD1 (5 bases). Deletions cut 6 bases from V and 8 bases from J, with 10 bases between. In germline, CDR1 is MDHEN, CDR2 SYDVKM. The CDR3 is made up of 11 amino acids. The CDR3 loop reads CASRRQWGYTF. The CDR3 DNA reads TGTGCCAGCAGAAGACAGTGGGGCTACACCTTC.

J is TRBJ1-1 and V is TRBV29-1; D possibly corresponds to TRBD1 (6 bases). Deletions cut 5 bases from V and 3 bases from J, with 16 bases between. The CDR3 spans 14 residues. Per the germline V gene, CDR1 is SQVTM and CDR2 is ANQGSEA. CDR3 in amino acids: CSVRGGPRHTEAFF. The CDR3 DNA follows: TGCAGCGTTCGAGGGGGTCCCAGACACACTGAAGCTTTCTTT.

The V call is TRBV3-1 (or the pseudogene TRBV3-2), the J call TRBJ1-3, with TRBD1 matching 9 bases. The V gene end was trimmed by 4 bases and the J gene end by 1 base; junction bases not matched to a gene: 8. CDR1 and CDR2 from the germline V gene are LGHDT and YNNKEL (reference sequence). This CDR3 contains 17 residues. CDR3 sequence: CASSPFWDRESGNTIYF. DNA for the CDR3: TGTGCCAGCAGCCCCTTTTGGGACAGGGAATCTGGAAACACCATATATTTT.

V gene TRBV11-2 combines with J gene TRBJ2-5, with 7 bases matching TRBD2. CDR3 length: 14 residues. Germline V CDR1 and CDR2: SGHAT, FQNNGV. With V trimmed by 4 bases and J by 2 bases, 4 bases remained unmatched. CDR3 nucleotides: TGTGCCAGCAGCTCGGGGGGACGGCAAGAGACCCAGTACTTC. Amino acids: CASSSGGRQETQYF.